One and the same sample provided the 13 T cell receptor beta chains below, sequenced in a study of T cell responses to AZD1222 COVID-19 vaccine. Some clones are missing from TCRdb's copy, which holds only in-frame ones; the method was immunoSEQ multiplex PCR. Of 150,000 or so clones in the sample, about nine tenths were seen once. The material sequenced was peripheral blood, taken on day 0 of AZD1222 vaccination. The receptors come from an adult in good health.

This chain joins TRBV11-3 and TRBJ1-3, with TRBD1 matching 10 bases. V lost 5 bases and J lost 3; bases outside the gene matches: 13. Germline lookup yields CDR1 SGHNT and CDR2 YENEEA. CDR3 length: 18 residues. CDR3 sequence: CASSPGSGTGADGNTIYF. CDR3 bases: TGTGCCAGCAGCCCAGGTTCTGGGACAGGGGCCGATGGAAACACCATATATTTT. The full variable domain, its missing parts supplied by reference TRBV11-3 and TRBJ1-3, is EAGVVQSPRYKIIEKKQPVAFWCNPISGHNTLYWYLQNLGQGPELLIRYENEEAVDDSQLPKDRFSAERLKGVDSTLKIQPAELGDSAVYLCASSPGSGTGADGNTIYFGEGSWLTVV.

The V and J genes are TRBV5-1 and TRBJ1-1; TRBD1 matches at 7 bases. Germline CDR1 is SGHRS and CDR2 is YFSETQ. The length of the CDR3 is 14 residues. The V segment lost 3 bases and the J segment 1 base; nucleotides outside the gene matches: 3. The CDR3: CASSSPGGNTEAFF. In DNA form, the CDR3 reads TGCGCCAGCAGCTCTCCAGGGGGGAACACTGAAGCTTTCTTT.

The rearrangement uses TRBV4-2 and TRBJ1-1, with D perhaps matching TRBD1 (5 bases). This CDR3 spans 15 amino acids. V gave up 4 bases and J gave up 0 bases, with 12 bases separating them. Looked up from germline, CDR1 is LGHNA and CDR2 is YNFKEQ. The CDR3 spells CASSPREGMNTEAFF. CDR3 in DNA: TGTGCCAGCAGCCCCCGAGAGGGGATGAACACTGAAGCTTTCTTT.

This clone was detected a few times. The rearrangement uses TRBV28 and TRBJ1-5; TRBD1 agrees at 7 bases. The CDR3 runs 15 residues. Per germline, CDR1 MDHEN and CDR2 SYDVKM. The J segment lost 2 bases and the V segment lost 7 bases, leaving 8 bases of the junction unmatched. CDR3 loop: CASTRNRGGNQPQHF. The DNA of the CDR3 is TGTGCCAGCACCCGCAACAGGGGAGGCAATCAGCCCCAGCATTTT.

The chain joins TRBV21-1 to TRBJ2-1; TRBD1 is the table's D call, not checked against the DNA. TRBV21-1 is shown as a pseudogene. The CDR3 is made up of 14 amino acids. CDR3 amino acids: CASSKRDSNNEQFF. CDR3 in DNA: TGTGCCAGCAGCAAACGGGACAGTAACAATGAGCAGTTCTTC.

Ten or more counts support this clone. The chain carries TRBV5-4 and TRBJ2-7; no clear D gene. The CDR3 contains 11 residues. V lost 2 bases and J lost 4, with 4 bases in between. Germline CDR1 reads SGHNT; CDR2 reads YYREEE (reference sequence). The CDR3 region is CASSFDYEQYF. The CDR3 DNA reads as TGTGCCAGCAGCTTTGATTACGAGCAGTACTTC. The complete variable domain, with remaining parts taken from reference TRBV5-4 and TRBJ2-7, reads ETGVTQSPTHLIKTRGQQVTLRCSSQSGHNTVSWYQQALGQGPQFIFQYYREEENGRGNFPPRFSGLQFPNYSSELNVNALELDDSALYLCASSFDYEQYFGPGTRLTVT.

The rearrangement links TRBV12-3 or TRBV12-4 to TRBJ1-1; D not resolved. The ends were cut back, 6 bases at V and 0 bases at J, with 5 bases in the middle. This CDR3 has 12 amino acids. DNA for the CDR3: TGTGCCAGCAGGGAAGTGAACACTGAAGCTTTCTTT. Protein product: CASREVNTEAFF.

This chain connects TRBV6-6 to TRBJ1-1; no reliable D call. Germline assignment: CDR1 MNHNY and CDR2 SVGAGI (reference sequence). The CDR3 runs to 13 residues. Trimming stripped 1 base from V and 1 base from J, with 4 bases between. CDR3 in DNA: TGTGCCAGCAGTTACTTCGAGAACACTGAAGCTTTCTTT. Protein sequence: CASSYFENTEAFF.

The CDR3 loop is CASSIYETDSNQPQHF. CDR3 bases: TGTGCCAGTAGTATATACGAGACAGATAGCAATCAGCCCCAGCATTTT. This chain links TRBV19 with TRBJ1-5; weak D call: TRBD1 (5 bases). V shed 2 bases and J shed 0 bases, with 11 bases lying between them. This CDR3 region has 16 residues. Germline CDR1 LNHDA, CDR2 SQIVND (reference sequence).

This rearrangement joins TRBV5-1 to TRBJ2-2, with TRBD2 matching 7 bases. This CDR3 comprises 14 residues. Losses at the gene ends were 4 bases for V and 6 bases for J; bases not matched to a gene: 6. Germline-derived CDR1 and CDR2 are SGHRS and YFSETQ. The CDR3 DNA is TGCGCCAGCAGCGTGACCCTAGCGGCCGGGGAGCTGTTTTTT. It is translated as CASSVTLAAGELFF.

This chain connects TRBV6-5 to TRBJ1-2, with 10 bases identical to TRBD1. The CDR3 has 15 residues. Trimming cost V 0 bases and J 8 bases; bases outside gene matches: 6. Germline CDR1 reads MNHEY; CDR2 reads SVGAGI. The CDR3 loop reads CASSYSKTGGRGYTF. The CDR3 DNA is TGTGCCAGCAGTTACTCGAAGACAGGGGGCAGGGGCTACACCTTC.

The rearrangement joins TRBV19 to TRBJ1-1; tentative D call: TRBD1 (6 bases). Germline values: CDR1 LNHDA, CDR2 SQIVND (reference sequence). The CDR3 consists of 14 residues. Trimming shortened V by 2 bases and J by 1 base, and 8 bases separated the two germline ends. The CDR3: CASSILGGNTEAFF. The CDR3 region has the DNA TGTGCCAGTAGTATATTAGGGGGGAACACTGAAGCTTTCTTT.

This clone has just one count. The V gene is TRBV5-1, the J gene TRBJ1-4, with TRBD1 as a possible D gene (5 bases). Germline lookup yields CDR1 SGHRS and CDR2 YFSETQ. The V end lost 1 base, the J end lost 0 bases, and 13 bases lay between the germline ends. The CDR3 extends over 17 amino acids. CDR3 protein: CASSLRVGGTTNEKLFF. The CDR3 nucleotides read TGCGCCAGCAGCTTGAGGGTTGGGGGAACAACTAATGAAAAACTGTTTTTT.